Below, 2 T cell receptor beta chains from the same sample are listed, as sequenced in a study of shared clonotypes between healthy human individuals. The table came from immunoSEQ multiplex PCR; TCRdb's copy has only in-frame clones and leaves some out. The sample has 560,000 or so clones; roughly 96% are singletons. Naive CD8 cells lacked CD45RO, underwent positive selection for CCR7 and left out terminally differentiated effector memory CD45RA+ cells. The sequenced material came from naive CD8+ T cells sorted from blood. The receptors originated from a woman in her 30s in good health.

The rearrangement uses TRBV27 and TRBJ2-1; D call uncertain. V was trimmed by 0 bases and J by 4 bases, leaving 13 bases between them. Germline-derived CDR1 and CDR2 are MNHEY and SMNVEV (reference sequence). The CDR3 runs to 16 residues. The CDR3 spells CASSLSSRPLYNEQFF. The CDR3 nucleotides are TGTGCCAGCAGTTTATCCTCCCGACCTCTTTACAATGAGCAGTTCTTC.

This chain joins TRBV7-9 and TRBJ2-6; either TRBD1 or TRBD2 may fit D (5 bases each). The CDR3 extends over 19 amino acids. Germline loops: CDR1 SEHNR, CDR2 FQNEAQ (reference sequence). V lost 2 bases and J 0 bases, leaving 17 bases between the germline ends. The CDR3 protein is CASSLSSPGRSSGANVLTF. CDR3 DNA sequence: TGTGCCAGCAGCTTATCTTCTCCGGGACGAAGCTCTGGGGCCAACGTCCTGACTTTC.